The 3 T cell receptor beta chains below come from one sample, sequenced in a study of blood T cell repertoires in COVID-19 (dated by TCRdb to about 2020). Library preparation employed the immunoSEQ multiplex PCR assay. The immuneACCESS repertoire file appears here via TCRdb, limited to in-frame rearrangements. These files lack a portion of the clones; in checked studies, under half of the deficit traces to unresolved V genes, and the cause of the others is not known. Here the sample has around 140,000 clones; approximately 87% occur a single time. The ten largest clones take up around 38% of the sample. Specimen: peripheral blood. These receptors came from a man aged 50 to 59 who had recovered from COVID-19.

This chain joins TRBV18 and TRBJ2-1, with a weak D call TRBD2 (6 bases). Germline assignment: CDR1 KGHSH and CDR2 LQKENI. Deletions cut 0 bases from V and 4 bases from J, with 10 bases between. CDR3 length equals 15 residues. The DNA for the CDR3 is TGTGCCAGCTCACCACCAGCGGGCACTTACAATGAGCAGTTCTTC. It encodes CASSPPAGTYNEQFF.

The CDR3 coding sequence is TGTGCCAGCAGTCTTAGCGGGGGCAGCACCGGGGAGCTGTTTTTT. Its translation: CASSLSGGSTGELFF. This chain uses TRBV9 with TRBJ2-2, with 9 bases that match TRBD2. This CDR3 has 15 residues. Germline loops: CDR1 SGDLS, CDR2 YYNGEE. Trimming took 5 bases from V and 4 from J; bases not matched to a gene: 6.

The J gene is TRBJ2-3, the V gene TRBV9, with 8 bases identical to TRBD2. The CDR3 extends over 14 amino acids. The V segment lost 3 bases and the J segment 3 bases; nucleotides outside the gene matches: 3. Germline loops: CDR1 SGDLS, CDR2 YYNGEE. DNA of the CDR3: TGTGCCAGCAGCGCCGGGGGGGCAACAGATACGCAGTATTTT. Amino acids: CASSAGGATDTQYF.